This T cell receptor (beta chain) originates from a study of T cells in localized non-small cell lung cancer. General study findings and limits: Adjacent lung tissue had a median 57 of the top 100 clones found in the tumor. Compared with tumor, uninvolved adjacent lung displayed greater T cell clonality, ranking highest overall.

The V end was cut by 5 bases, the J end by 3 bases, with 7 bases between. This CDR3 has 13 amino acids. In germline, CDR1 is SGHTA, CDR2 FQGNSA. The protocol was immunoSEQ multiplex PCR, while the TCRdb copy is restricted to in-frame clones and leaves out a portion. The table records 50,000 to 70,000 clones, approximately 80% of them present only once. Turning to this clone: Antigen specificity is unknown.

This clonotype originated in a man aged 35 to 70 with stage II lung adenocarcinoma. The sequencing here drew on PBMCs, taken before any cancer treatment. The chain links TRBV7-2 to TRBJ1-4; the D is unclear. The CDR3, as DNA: TGTGCCAGCAGCCTACAACCTAATGAAAAACTGTTTTTT. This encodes CASSLQPNEKLFF.